The 9 T cell receptor beta chains below all came from one sample that was sequenced in a study of cytomegalovirus exposure and HLA in healthy donors. Repertoires were generated with immunoSEQ multiplex PCR, while TCRdb's copy carries only in-frame clones and drops some. The sample has fewer than 400,000 clones; roughly 86% are singletons. Sequenced: PBMCs. The receptors derive from a man aged 25 to 40 in good health and CMV-seronegative.

The chain recombines TRBV9 with TRBJ2-2; 9 bases map to TRBD1. Germline V CDR1 and CDR2: SGDLS, YYNGEE. The V and J ends lost 0 bases and 5 bases, in that order; junction bases with no gene match: 8. The CDR3 is 17 residues long. The CDR3 here is CASSVGPLDRGTGELFF. The CDR3, as DNA: TGTGCCAGCAGCGTAGGGCCCCTGGACAGGGGAACCGGGGAGCTGTTTTTT.

The chain carries TRBV7-2 and TRBJ2-5, with 11 positions matching TRBD2. The CDR3 has 16 amino acids. Germline lookup yields CDR1 SGHTA and CDR2 FQGNSA. Losses at the gene ends were 5 bases for V and 2 bases for J; bases not matched to a gene: 7. CDR3 DNA: TGTGCCAGCAGCCCTAGCGGGGGGAGAAATCAAGAGACCCAGTACTTC. Translation: CASSPSGGRNQETQYF.

This chain uses TRBV7-2 with TRBJ1-2; 7 bases line up with TRBD1. V lost 3 bases, J lost 4 bases, and 5 bases stayed unmatched. Germline loops: CDR1 SGHTA, CDR2 FQGNSA. The CDR3 runs 14 residues. CDR3 in amino acids: CASSFDRVSYGYTF. CDR3 nucleotide sequence: TGTGCCAGCAGCTTCGACAGGGTGAGCTATGGCTACACCTTC.

The chain joins TRBV27 to TRBJ2-2, with 8 bases identical to TRBD1. The germline V gene encodes CDR1 MNHEY and CDR2 SMNVEV (reference sequence). Trimming took 6 bases from V and 4 from J; bases not matched to a gene: 7. This CDR3 is 15 amino acids long. The DNA for the CDR3 is TGTGCCAGCAGCCTAAGGACAGGGTCCACCGGGGAGCTGTTTTTT. Encoded protein: CASSLRTGSTGELFF.

The rearrangement links TRBV2 to TRBJ2-5; D is unresolved. Trimming pared 7 bases from V and 5 bases from J, leaving 14 bases between. CDR3 length: 13 amino acids. Germline CDR1 reads SNHLY; CDR2 reads FYNNEI. For the CDR3, the DNA is TGTGCCAGCATGGGCTACAGCTGGGAGACCCAGTACTTC. This gives the protein CASMGYSWETQYF. Full variable domain (remainder filled in from reference TRBV2 and TRBJ2-5): EPEVTQTPSHQVTQMGQEVILRCVPISNHLYFYWYRQILGQKVEFLVSFYNNEISEKSEIFDDQFSVERPDGSNFTLKIRSTKLEDSAMYFCASMGYSWETQYFGPGTRLLVL.

The rearrangement links TRBV30 to TRBJ2-7; TRBD1 agrees at 8 bases. With 5 bases clipped from V and 3 bases from J, the junction kept 3 bases outside the gene matches. This CDR3 region has 12 residues. Germline CDR1 is GTSNPN and CDR2 is SVGIG (reference sequence). The chain's CDR3 is CAWGQGSYEQYF. The CDR3 nucleotides are TGTGCCTGGGGACAGGGCAGCTACGAGCAGTACTTC.

The rearrangement links TRBV6-1 to TRBJ2-1; TRBD1 matches 7 bases. Germline CDR1 is MNHNS and CDR2 is SASEGT. The length of the CDR3 is 13 residues. Trimming took 7 bases from V and 8 from J; bases not matched to a gene: 8. The CDR3 reads CASTTGEVDEQFF. The CDR3 nucleotides are TGTGCCAGCACCACAGGGGAAGTGGATGAGCAGTTCTTC.

The chain links TRBV7-2 to TRBJ2-2; no reliable D call. V was cut by 1 base and J by 4 bases, with 16 bases left in between. Germline CDR1 is SGHTA and CDR2 is FQGNSA. This CDR3 is 17 amino acids long. Here the CDR3 reads CASSLDLYVTGTGELFF. In DNA form, the CDR3 reads TGTGCCAGCAGCTTAGATCTCTACGTAACTGGCACCGGGGAGCTGTTTTTT.

This clone showed up just once. The chain has TRBV5-6 and TRBJ1-3; tentative D call: TRBD1 (5 bases). Per the germline V gene, CDR1 is SGHDT and CDR2 is YYEEEE. The CDR3 sequence is 17 residues long. The V gene lost 4 bases and the J gene lost 3 bases, with 20 bases spanning the gap. CDR3 nucleotides: TGTGCCAGCAGCCCTGCGATGGCGGGGGACTTTGGAAACACCATATATTTT. Its translation: CASSPAMAGDFGNTIYF.